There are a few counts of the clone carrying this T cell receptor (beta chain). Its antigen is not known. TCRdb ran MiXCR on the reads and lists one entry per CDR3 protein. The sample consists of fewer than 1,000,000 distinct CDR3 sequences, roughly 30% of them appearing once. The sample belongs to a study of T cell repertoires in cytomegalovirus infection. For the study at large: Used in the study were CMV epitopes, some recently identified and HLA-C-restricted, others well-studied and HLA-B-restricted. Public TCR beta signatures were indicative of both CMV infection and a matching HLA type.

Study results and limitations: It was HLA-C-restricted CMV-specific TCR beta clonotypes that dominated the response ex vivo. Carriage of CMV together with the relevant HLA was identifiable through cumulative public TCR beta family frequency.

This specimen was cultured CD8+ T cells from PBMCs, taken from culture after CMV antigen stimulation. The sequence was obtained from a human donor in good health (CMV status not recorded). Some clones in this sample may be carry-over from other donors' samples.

The chain's CDR3 is CASSLEGDSGGFMDEQFF. CDR3 coding DNA: TGTGCCAGCAGCTTAGAGGGCGATAGCGGGGGCTTTATGGATGAGCAGTTCTTC. The J gene is TRBJ2-1, the V gene TRBV7-6; 9 bases map to TRBD2. The CDR3 is 18 amino acids. V was clipped by 1 base and J by 8 bases; unmatched bases: 15. CDR1 is SGHVS, CDR2 FNYEAQ, per germline.